This is a list of T cell receptor beta chains from one sample in a study of cytomegalovirus exposure and HLA in healthy donors. Measured with immunoSEQ multiplex PCR; TCRdb has only the in-frame clones, and not every one. The table has some 110,000 clones, around 94% seen once. The sequencing sample was made of PBMCs. Every receptor here comes from a woman aged 18-30 years in good health and CMV-seronegative. The CDR3 runs from the conserved cysteine through the conserved F or W. The D gene is left open where the match is weak. Not every row has a clone size; where given, it reads once, few, many or a size class.

V gene,J gene,clone size,D gene,CDR3 DNA,CDR3 protein
TRBV11-2,TRBJ2-2,.,TRBD1,TGTGCCAGCAGCTTTACGACAGGGGGCTCGGGCGGGGAGCTGTTTTTT,CASSFTTGGSGGELFF
TRBV27,TRBJ1-6,.,TRBD1,TGTGCCAGCAGTTTATCCCCATCGGGGACAGGTCCAGGTTCACCCCTCCACTTT,CASSLSPSGTGPGSPLHF
TRBV7-9,TRBJ2-2,.,TRBD2,TGTGCCAGCAGCTTCAGCTCCGGGACTAGCACCGGGGAGCTGTTTTTT,CASSFSSGTSTGELFF
TRBV9,TRBJ2-7,.,TRBD2,TGTGCCAGCAGCGCCGGGACTAGCGGGGTTCCTACTGAGCAGTACTTC,CASSAGTSGVPTEQYF
TRBV6-1,TRBJ2-7,.,.,TGTGCCAGCGGGCGGGATTACGAGCAGTACTTC,CASGRDYEQYF
TRBV5-1,TRBJ2-2,.,.,TGCGCCAGCAGCTACTACAGGGAGCTGTTTTTT,CASSYYRELFF
TRBV29-1,TRBJ1-2,.,.,TGCAGCGTTTTAGGGGGAAAGAACTATGGCTACACCTTC,CSVLGGKNYGYTF
TRBV7-9,TRBJ2-3,once,.,TGTGCCAGCAGCTTTACCCGGGTAGATACGCAGTATTTT,CASSFTRVDTQYF
TRBV7-2,TRBJ2-7,.,.,TGTGCCAGCAGCTTAGTCCTGAGCTCCTACGAGCAGTACTTC,CASSLVLSSYEQYF
TRBV4-1,TRBJ2-1,.,TRBD2,TGCGCCAGCGGGGCCTTTTTGAGCGGGGGGCCCTACAATGAGCAGTTCTTC,CASGAFLSGGPYNEQFF
TRBV6-5,TRBJ2-7,once,TRBD2,TGTGCCAGCAGTCGGGAGGCGGCCTACGAGCAGTACTTC,CASSREAAYEQYF
TRBV7-9,TRBJ2-5,once,.,TGTGCCAGCAGCTTAGAACGACAGAGAATCGAGACCCAGTACTTC,CASSLERQRIETQYF
TRBV28,TRBJ2-1,.,TRBD2,TGTGCCAGCAGCGAGGCCGGGAGGGGTGATGAGCAGTTCTTC,CASSEAGRGDEQFF
TRBV7-9,TRBJ2-3,.,TRBD2,TGTGCCAGCAGCTCACCCATGCGGGGGGGCACAGATACGCAGTATTTT,CASSSPMRGGTDTQYF
TRBV6-5,TRBJ1-1,.,TRBD1,TGTGCCAGCAGTACGGGACAGCTGAACACTGAAGCTTTCTTT,CASSTGQLNTEAFF
TRBV10-2,TRBJ2-3,.,.,TGCGCCAGCAGTGAGTGGGTGCAGGGAATTAGCACAGATACGCAGTATTTT,CASSEWVQGISTDTQYF
TRBV20-1,TRBJ2-4,.,.,TGCAGTGGAAATAGATATGACATTCAGTACTTC,CSGNRYDIQYF
TRBV28,TRBJ1-5,.,.,TGTGCCAGCAGTTTAGCAGGGGACCAGCCCCAGCATTTT,CASSLAGDQPQHF
TRBV15,TRBJ1-2,.,.,TGTGCCACCAGCAGGCAGCGGAGCGGCGATGGCTACACCTTC,CATSRQRSGDGYTF
TRBV7-9,TRBJ1-2,.,.,TGTGCCAGCAGCTCCTCGGGACTCTCCTACACCTTC,CASSSSGLSYTF
TRBV10-2,TRBJ2-7,.,TRBD1,TGCGCCAGCAGAGCGGACAGGGACTCAGGGGAGCAGTACTTC,CASRADRDSGEQYF
TRBV6-1,TRBJ2-7,.,TRBD2,TGTGCCAGCAGAGCAACTAGCGGGGGTTACGAGCAGTACTTC,CASRATSGGYEQYF
TRBV4-1,TRBJ1-1,.,.,TGCGCCAGCAGCCAAGACTGGCCGTCTTTCTTT,CASSQDWPSFF
TRBV28,TRBJ2-1,.,TRBD2,TGTGCCAGCACCCTGACCGGGACTAGCGTATACAATGAGCAGTTCTTC,CASTLTGTSVYNEQFF
TRBV27,TRBJ1-1,.,.,TGTGCCAGCAGTTTAGGAGGAGAAGCTTTCTTT,CASSLGGEAFF
TRBV5-1,TRBJ2-3,.,TRBD2,TGCGCCAGCAGCCAAGGGGCGCGGGGGGACACAGATACGCAGTATTTT,CASSQGARGDTDTQYF
TRBV4-1,TRBJ2-1,once,TRBD2,TGCGCCAGCAGCCGGCGCCTCGGACTAGCGGGAGGGGAGAATGAGCAGTTCTTC,CASSRRLGLAGGENEQFF
TRBV5-1,TRBJ2-2,.,.,TGCGCCAGCAGCTTGGCAGGGGCAATCGGGGAGCTGTTTTTT,CASSLAGAIGELFF
TRBV4-1,TRBJ2-1,.,TRBD2,TGCGCCAGTGGACTAGCGGGAGGGTACAATGAGCAGTTCTTC,CASGLAGGYNEQFF
TRBV5-1,TRBJ1-1,.,TRBD1,TGCGCCAGCAGCACGGGACAGGTAGGCGAAGCTTTCTTT,CASSTGQVGEAFF
TRBV19,TRBJ1-5,.,.,TGTGCCAGTAGTATTGCACACCGCAATCAGCCCCAGCATTTT,CASSIAHRNQPQHF
TRBV11-2,TRBJ2-7,.,.,TGTGCCAGCAGCTCAGAGCTAGGCCTCAGCTCCTACGAGCAGTACTTC,CASSSELGLSSYEQYF
TRBV7-9,TRBJ2-5,.,.,TGTGCCAGCAGCCCCCTGACTGGGGCGGAGACCCAGTACTTC,CASSPLTGAETQYF
TRBV5-1,TRBJ2-1,.,TRBD1,TGCGCCAGCAGCCGGGACAGCAATGAGCAGTTCTTC,CASSRDSNEQFF
TRBV28,TRBJ2-1,.,TRBD2,TGTGCCAGCAGTTTACCTAGCGGGGGGCAAAATGAGCAGTTCTTC,CASSLPSGGQNEQFF
TRBV4-1,TRBJ2-2,.,.,TGCGCCAGCAGCCACGGGGACTCAAGCGGGGAGCTGTTTTTT,CASSHGDSSGELFF
TRBV30,TRBJ1-1,.,.,TGTGCCTGGAGATTGACCGGCGGACTTGAAGCTTTCTTT,CAWRLTGGLEAFF
TRBV7-2,TRBJ1-2,.,.,TGTGCCAGCAGCGCCAGGGACACCTTTAAATATGGCTACACCTTC,CASSARDTFKYGYTF
TRBV7-8,TRBJ2-3,.,TRBD1,TGTGCCAGCTACGGACAGGGTGGCACAGATACGCAGTATTTT,CASYGQGGTDTQYF
TRBV19,TRBJ2-7,.,.,TGTGCCAGTAGTATTCAATTAGACTCCTACGAGCAGTACTTC,CASSIQLDSYEQYF
TRBV27,TRBJ2-1,.,TRBD2,TGTGCCAGCAGTGCCCGCTTAGCGGGGGGGCCACTGAATGAGCAGTTCTTC,CASSARLAGGPLNEQFF
TRBV5-8,TRBJ2-5,.,.,TGTGCCAGCAGCCGAGGACAGAGACAAGAGACCCAGTACTTC,CASSRGQRQETQYF
TRBV2,TRBJ2-5,.,TRBD2,TGTGCCAGCAGCCAGGGACTAGCGGGAGAGACCCAGTACTTC,CASSQGLAGETQYF
TRBV7-9,TRBJ2-7,.,TRBD1,TGTGCCAGCAGTCCCCCCGGACAGGCGGCCTACGAGCAGTACTTC,CASSPPGQAAYEQYF
TRBV9,TRBJ2-1,.,.,TGTGCCAGCAGCACCAGAGCGGAGCAGTTCTTC,CASSTRAEQFF
TRBV18,TRBJ1-2,.,TRBD1,TGTGCCAGCTCACCGCCAAACAGGGGTAACGGCTACACCTTC,CASSPPNRGNGYTF
TRBV4-1,TRBJ1-3,once,.,TGCGCCAGCAGCCAACCCCTTTCCTTTTTTGGAAACACCATATATTTT,CASSQPLSFFGNTIYF
TRBV6-6,TRBJ1-4,.,TRBD1,TGTGCCAGCAGTTACCCCGGACAGGGAAATGAAAAACTGTTTTTT,CASSYPGQGNEKLFF
TRBV10-3,TRBJ1-1,.,TRBD1,TGTGCCATCAGACGGGACAGGGCCCCTGAAGCTTTCTTT,CAIRRDRAPEAFF
TRBV30,TRBJ1-4,.,TRBD1,TGTGCCTGGACTCTAGTGGACAGGGATTACGAAAAACTGTTTTTT,CAWTLVDRDYEKLFF
TRBV10-3,TRBJ1-2,once,.,TGTGCCATCAGTACCGGAGATGGCTACACCTTC,CAISTGDGYTF